The rows below give T cell receptor beta chains drawn from one sample of a study of cytomegalovirus exposure and HLA in healthy donors. The table came from immunoSEQ multiplex PCR; TCRdb's copy has only in-frame clones and leaves some out. The sample yields about 170,000 clones, around 80% seen once. Sequenced input: PBMCs. The origin of the receptors is a woman aged 45-59 years in good health and CMV-seronegative. The conserved cysteine and the conserved F or W are not part of the CDR3 here.

V	length	CDR3
TRBV7-2	14	ASSNRQGFGREKLF
TRBV11-2	15	ASSRLGGETANYGYT
TRBV7-8	11	ASSLRGQETQY
TRBV9	12	ASSPTTGPYEQY
TRBV6-5	14	ASSYFPTGAKNIQY
TRBV5-5	14	ASSPGQGGANEKLF
TRBV4-3	12	ASSQESGSDTQY
TRBV2	11	ASSREGPVEQY
TRBV6-5	12	ASGPRGENYGYT
TRBV19	18	ASRVEGLAGGYYSYNEQF
TRBV11-1	13	ASSFDPRADTEAF
TRBV18	12	ASAGLAGNNEQF
TRBV28	13	ASSSGTVRFFGYT
TRBV4-3	18	ASSQGIWTSGRWSYNEQF
TRBV7-8	9	ASSLRGQAF
TRBV14	13	ASSLGTSGTDTQY
TRBV6-6	10	ASSPQGREQY
TRBV9	12	ASSPRGEGTEAF
TRBV5-1	13	ASKLAGGYTDTQY
TRBV5-6	12	ASSRGLPVDTQY
TRBV9	15	ASSVAFQGLSQETQY
TRBV21-1	14	ASSTSGLAGDYEQY
TRBV6-5	12	ASKFRQPNEKLF
TRBV15	14	ATRPRDGGGNQPQH
TRBV28	11	ASSLPGRETQY
TRBV7-2	14	ASSPEFGVRSYEQY
TRBV2	14	ASRNMDRVIEETQY